The 18 T cell receptor beta chains given below trace back to one sample, sequenced in a study of shared clonotypes between healthy human individuals. TCRdb's copy holds only in-frame clones and misses some; the assay was immunoSEQ multiplex PCR. The sample consists of more than 600,000 clones, 92% of them appearing once. Cells designated naive CD8 were CD45RO-negative and were positively selected for CCR7, with terminally differentiated effector memory CD45RA+ cells excluded. Sequencing was done on a sample of naive CD8+ T cells sorted from blood. Every receptor here comes from a man in his thirties or forties in good health.

The chain links TRBV10-2 to TRBJ1-5; D is undetermined. CDR3 length: 13 amino acids. Deletions cut 8 bases from V and 2 bases from J, with 10 bases between. Germline V gene lookup returns CDR1 WSHSY and CDR2 SAAADI. CDR3 loop: CASGGIGNQPQHF. The CDR3 nucleotides read TGCGCCAGCGGAGGGATCGGCAATCAGCCCCAGCATTTT.

This rearrangement joins TRBV7-9 to TRBJ1-2, with 11 positions matching TRBD1. Germline trimming cut 5 bases from V and 4 bases from J; bases unmatched to any gene: 9. The CDR3 length is 16 residues. The V gene's germline CDR1 is SEHNR and CDR2 FQNEAQ (reference sequence). The CDR3 region is CASSTGQGALFYGYTF. The CDR3 nucleotides are TGTGCCAGCAGCACTGGACAGGGGGCTTTATTCTATGGCTACACCTTC.

V and J are TRBV4-2 and TRBJ2-1, with D maybe TRBD1 (6 bases). This CDR3 spans 15 amino acids. Trimming stripped 1 base from V and 9 bases from J, with 16 bases between. CDR1 and CDR2 (germline): LGHNA, YNFKEQ. CDR3 nucleotides: TGTGCCAGCAGCCAAGCTCCGGGACAACTCACTGAGCAGTTCTTC. Its protein product is CASSQAPGQLTEQFF.

The rearrangement joins TRBV7-9 to TRBJ2-7; 7 bases fit TRBD2. The length of the CDR3 is 16 residues. V was clipped by 5 bases and J by 0 bases; unmatched bases: 10. Germline loops: CDR1 SEHNR, CDR2 FQNEAQ (reference sequence). The CDR3 loop is CASSGVLAVHSYEQYF. DNA of the CDR3: TGTGCCAGCAGCGGGGTCCTAGCGGTTCACTCCTACGAGCAGTACTTC.

This clone was counted between two and nine times. J is TRBJ2-2 and V is TRBV27; D not certain. The CDR3 runs 15 residues. Germline CDR1 MNHEY, CDR2 SMNVEV (reference sequence). V was clipped by 2 bases and J by 2 bases, with 9 bases between them. DNA for the CDR3: TGTGCCAGCAGTTTAGCGCAGACCAACACCGGGGAGCTGTTTTTT. Its translation: CASSLAQTNTGELFF.

The chain employs TRBV21-1 and TRBJ1-6. TRBV21-1 is listed as a pseudogene. The CDR3 spans 14 residues. CDR3 in DNA: TGTGCCAGCACCCCGGAACTTAATAATTCACCCCTCCACTTT. Amino acids: CASTPELNNSPLHF.

The V and J genes are TRBV27 and TRBJ2-3; 12 nucleotides agree with TRBD2. This CDR3 comprises 20 residues. Germline V gives CDR1 MNHEY, CDR2 SMNVEV (reference sequence). V lost 0 bases to trimming and J lost 1 base; unmatched junction nucleotides: 11. For the CDR3, the DNA is TGTGCCAGCAGTTTATCCGGTGCGACTAGCGGGAGAGGAGGCACAGATACGCAGTATTTT. It translates to CASSLSGATSGRGGTDTQYF.

The V gene is TRBV28, the J gene TRBJ2-2; 7 bases map to TRBD2. This CDR3 has 16 residues. The V gene's germline CDR1 is MDHEN and CDR2 SYDVKM. V shed 7 bases and J 3 bases; nucleotides not matched to a gene: 11. The CDR3 sequence: CASKNGGRSHTGELFF. Written as DNA, the CDR3 is TGTGCCAGCAAAAACGGCGGGAGATCCCACACCGGGGAGCTGTTTTTT.

V usage is TRBV2 and J usage is TRBJ2-1, with D perhaps matching TRBD1 (6 bases). Trimming removed 6 bases at V and 10 bases at J, with 10 bases between. Germline CDR1 and CDR2: SNHLY and FYNNEI. The CDR3 has 11 residues. The CDR3 sequence is CASSLQGEQFF. The CDR3 DNA follows: TGTGCCAGCAGCCTACAGGGAGAGCAGTTCTTC.

This clone showed up just a few times. The chain couples TRBV9 to TRBJ1-2; D unclear. Per germline, CDR1 SGDLS and CDR2 YYNGEE. This CDR3 is built from 12 residues. The germline V and J ends were trimmed by 4 bases and 6 bases, with 10 bases remaining between them. This CDR3 reads CASSPRTDGYTF. CDR3 nucleotide sequence: TGTGCCAGCAGCCCTCGGACCGATGGCTACACCTTC.

The chain combines TRBV6-6 with TRBJ1-5; a weak D match, TRBD1 (5 bases). This CDR3 spans 14 amino acids. CDR1 is MNHNY and CDR2 is SVGAGI in the germline V gene (reference sequence). V lost 7 bases and J lost 3, with 13 bases in between. In DNA form, the CDR3 reads TGTGCCAGCATGGCAGGGCTTATCAATCAGCCCCAGCATTTT. Encoded protein: CASMAGLINQPQHF.

The rearrangement uses TRBV5-4 and TRBJ2-7; no firm D call. The CDR3 contains 14 residues. Germline CDR1 is SGHNT and CDR2 is YYREEE (reference sequence). Trimming pared 4 bases from V and 3 bases from J, leaving 14 bases between. Here the CDR3 reads CASSLDNKDYEQYF. The CDR3 coding sequence is TGTGCCAGCAGCCTCGACAATAAGGACTACGAGCAGTACTTC.

The V gene is TRBV6-9, the J gene TRBJ2-7, with unresolved D. The germline CDR1 and CDR2 sequences are MNHGY and SVAAGI. The CDR3 extends over 11 amino acids. The V and J ends lost 8 bases and 5 bases respectively, with 10 bases between them. The CDR3 spells CASVLGNEQYF. CDR3 bases: TGTGCCAGCGTCCTCGGAAACGAGCAGTACTTC.

V usage is TRBV10-3 and J usage is TRBJ1-1, with D perhaps TRBD1 (5 bases). V was trimmed by 3 bases and J by 6 bases, leaving 17 bases between them. From germline, CDR1 is ENHRY and CDR2 SYGVKD. There are 15 residues in the CDR3. In DNA form, the CDR3 reads TGTGCCATCAGTGAAGGGACGCCCCAAGTCCCTGAAGCTTTCTTT. Translated: CAISEGTPQVPEAFF.

The rearrangement joins TRBV5-5 to TRBJ1-2, with a tentative D call TRBD1 (6 bases). Between the trimmed V and J ends, which lost 6 bases and 4 bases, there was a span of 13 bases. Germline lookup yields CDR1 SGHKS and CDR2 YYEKEE (reference sequence). The CDR3 length is 13 residues. DNA for the CDR3: TGTGCCAGCACCGATAGGGGGTTCTATGGCTACACCTTC. Protein product: CASTDRGFYGYTF.

This clone was picked up one time. This rearrangement joins TRBV27 to TRBJ2-1; the D call may be TRBD1 or TRBD2 (5 bases each). Trimming pared 4 bases from V and 7 bases from J, leaving 11 bases between. Germline CDR1 MNHEY, CDR2 SMNVEV (reference sequence). The CDR3 loop spans 13 amino acids. The CDR3 DNA sequence: TGTGCCAGCAGTTCTCGGGGCACAAATGAGCAGTTCTTC. This sequence encodes CASSSRGTNEQFF.

This clone was observed once. The chain recombines TRBV28 with TRBJ2-5, with TRBD2 identical over 12 bases. This CDR3 has 14 residues. The germline V gene has CDR1 MDHEN and CDR2 SYDVKM. Germline trimming cut 5 bases from V and 4 bases from J; bases unmatched to any gene: 2. The CDR3 region has the DNA TGTGCCAGCAGTCCACTAGCGGGAGGAGAGACCCAGTACTTC. Translation: CASSPLAGGETQYF.

The chain employs TRBV29-1 and TRBJ1-1, with TRBD1 as a possible D gene (5 bases). The length of the CDR3 is 14 residues. Trimming removed 0 bases at V and 10 bases at J, with 18 bases between. CDR1 and CDR2 (germline): SQVTM, ANQGSEA. The CDR3 is CSVEDPLVWGLAFF. CDR3 nucleotide sequence: TGCAGCGTTGAAGACCCCCTTGTGTGGGGGTTAGCTTTCTTT.